This TCR beta chain is from a study of human T cells and chemical hapten exposure. Study details: Weekly diphenylcyclopropenone doses were given to patients' scalps across the approximately 25-week study. Alopecia areata, totalis or universalis affected patients who were mostly female. Patches that contained 0.01% DPC were applied to the upper back and read at 6 days.

The ends were cut back, 5 bases at V and 1 base at J, with 5 bases in the middle. The CDR3 is made up of 12 amino acids. Germline V gene lookup returns CDR1 SEHNR and CDR2 FQNEAQ (reference sequence). TCRdb re-derived calls from the RACE reads in MiXCR, one entry per CDR3 protein. The sample carries about 89,000 distinct CDR3 sequences, 10% to 15% recorded once. Stated time point: patch test 3, about 24 weeks after DPC sensitization. Described treatment: therapeutic diphenylcyclopropenone sensitization with weekly scalp DPC. Researchers sampled blood before each patch test went on. The table lists this clonotype with a count of one.

This receptor was obtained from a woman aged 45-65 years with alopecia areata. Some clones in this sample may be carry-over from other donors' samples. The chain carries TRBV7-9 and TRBJ1-1, with D hard to call. Material: whole blood, obtained in connection with sensitization to the hapten diphenylcyclopropenone (DPC). CDR3 sequence reads: CASSAQNTEAFF. DNA of the CDR3: TGTGCCAGCAGCGCCCAGAACACTGAAGCTTTCTTT.